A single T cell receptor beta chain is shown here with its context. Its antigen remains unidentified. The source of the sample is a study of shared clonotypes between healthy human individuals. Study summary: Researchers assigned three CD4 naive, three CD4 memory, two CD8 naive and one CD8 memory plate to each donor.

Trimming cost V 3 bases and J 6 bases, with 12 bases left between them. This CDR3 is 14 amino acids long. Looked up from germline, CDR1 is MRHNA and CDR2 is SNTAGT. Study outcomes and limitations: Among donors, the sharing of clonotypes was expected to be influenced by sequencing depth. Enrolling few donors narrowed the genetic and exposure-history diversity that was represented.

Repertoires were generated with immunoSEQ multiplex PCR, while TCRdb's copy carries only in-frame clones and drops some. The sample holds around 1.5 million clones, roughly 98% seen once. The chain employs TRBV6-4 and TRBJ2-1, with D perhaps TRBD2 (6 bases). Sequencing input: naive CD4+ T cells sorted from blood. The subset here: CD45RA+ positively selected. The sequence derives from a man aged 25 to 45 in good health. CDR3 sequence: CASSEGLMSNEQFF. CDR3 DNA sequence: TGTGCCAGCAGTGAGGGACTGATGAGCAATGAGCAGTTCTTC.